These 26 T cell receptor beta chains were sequenced from one sample in a study of tissue T cells after allogeneic stem cell transplantation. Assay: immunoSEQ multiplex PCR; the TCRdb copy retains only in-frame clones and omits some. The data show approximately 12,000 clones, with approximately 70% seen just once and approximately 14% held by the top ten. Sequenced material: tissue from the right colon, taken at autopsy. All receptors derive from a woman aged 18-55 years with breast cancer.

This clone was observed a few times. The chain uses TRBV5-6 and TRBJ1-1, with 7 bases lining up with TRBD1. The CDR3 loop spans 14 amino acids. Germline trimming cut 5 bases from V and 5 bases from J; bases unmatched to any gene: 9. The germline gives CDR1 SGHDT, CDR2 YYEEEE. DNA for the CDR3: TGTGCCAGCAGACAGGGGTGGGATGAGACTGAAGCTTTCTTT. This gives the protein CASRQGWDETEAFF.

This clone was counted once. The chain links TRBV6-5 to TRBJ2-7, with TRBD1 matching 9 bases. CDR1 and CDR2 (germline): MNHEY, SVGAGI. V trimming: 2 bases; J trimming: 4 bases; junction bases outside the gene matches: 6. This CDR3 has 15 residues. CDR3 region: CASSYRDRDGYEQYF. The CDR3 nucleotides read TGTGCCAGCAGTTACCGGGACAGGGACGGATACGAGCAGTACTTC.

The CDR3 nucleotides are TGTGCCAGCAGTAAGACACGGGGGGACACTGAAGCTTTCTTT. It specifies CASSKTRGDTEAFF. This rearrangement joins TRBV6-2 or TRBV6-3 to TRBJ1-1, with D tentatively TRBD1 (5 bases). Trimming left V 5 bases short and J 3 bases short, with 13 bases between. The length of the CDR3 is 14 residues. The germline gives CDR1 MNHEY, CDR2 SVGEGT.

The CDR3 DNA reads TGTGCCAGCAGTTCCGACGGGACTAGCGCTCAAGAGACCCAGTACTTC. Amino acids: CASSSDGTSAQETQYF. The chain uses TRBV6-5 and TRBJ2-5, with 10 bases lining up with TRBD2. CDR1 is MNHEY, CDR2 SVGAGI, per germline. Trimming took 4 bases from V and 2 from J; bases not matched to a gene: 7. The CDR3 length is 16 residues.

There are a few counts of this clone. The chain uses TRBV29-1 and TRBJ2-1; maybe TRBD2 (5 bases). V lost 4 bases to trimming and J lost 9 bases, with 13 bases between them. The CDR3 contains 12 residues. CDR1 and CDR2 (germline): SQVTM, ANQGSEA. CDR3 sequence reads: CSVVEGSPEQFF. In nucleotides, the CDR3 is TGCAGCGTTGTTGAAGGGAGCCCTGAGCAGTTCTTC.

The J gene is TRBJ2-3, the V gene TRBV7-2; D is possibly TRBD2 (5 bases). V gave up 3 bases and J gave up 0 bases, with 10 bases separating them. CDR1 is SGHTA, CDR2 FQGNSA, per germline. CDR3 length equals 15 residues. CDR3 nucleotide sequence: TGTGCCAGCAGCTTGAGTCGGGAAAGCACAGATACGCAGTATTTT. Translating gives CASSLSRESTDTQYF.

This clone has more than one count but fewer than ten. The chain combines TRBV3-1 (or the pseudogene TRBV3-2) with TRBJ1-1; unclear D gene. V was shortened by 3 bases and J by 11 bases, with 13 bases between the two germline ends. In germline, CDR1 is LGHDT, CDR2 YNNKEL (reference sequence). The CDR3 runs to 12 residues. In DNA form, the CDR3 reads TGTGCCAGCAGCCATACCGGGAGAGAGGCTTTCTTT. Its protein is CASSHTGREAFF.

The chain is built from TRBV7-2 and TRBJ2-7, with a tentative D call TRBD2 (6 bases). This CDR3 region has 16 residues. The germline V gene has CDR1 SGHTA and CDR2 FQGNSA. Trimming cost V 4 bases and J 2 bases, with 18 bases left between them. DNA for the CDR3: TGTGCCAGCAGCTCCCGACTAGACCGGGCCCCCTACGAGCAGTACTTC. Its protein is CASSSRLDRAPYEQYF.

By share of the sample, this clone is medium-sized (0.01 to 0.1%). The rearrangement links TRBV5-4 to TRBJ2-1; 11 positions match TRBD2. CDR3 length: 15 residues. Germline lookup yields CDR1 SGHNT and CDR2 YYREEE (reference sequence). J gave up 5 bases and V 0 bases, and 1 base lay outside the gene matches. The CDR3 sequence: CASSLASGGNNEQFF. The CDR3 region has the DNA TGTGCCAGCAGCTTGGCTAGCGGGGGGAACAATGAGCAGTTCTTC.

The chain combines TRBV19 with TRBJ2-5, with 9 nucleotides matching TRBD2. From germline, CDR1 is LNHDA and CDR2 SQIVND (reference sequence). There are 18 residues in the CDR3. Losses at the gene ends were 3 bases for V and 2 bases for J; bases not matched to a gene: 13. The chain's CDR3 is CASSIRGPAGGLQETQYF. In DNA, the CDR3 is TGTGCCAGTAGTATCCGGGGCCCAGCGGGGGGACTTCAAGAGACCCAGTACTTC.

The chain carries TRBV5-1 and TRBJ2-7, with TRBD1 matching 9 bases. The CDR3 totals 14 residues. Germline lookup yields CDR1 SGHRS and CDR2 YFSETQ. J gave up 5 bases and V 4 bases, and 7 bases lay outside the gene matches. The DNA for the CDR3 is TGCGCCAGCAGCCGAGGGACAGGGTTAAACGAGCAGTACTTC. This codes for CASSRGTGLNEQYF.

The rearrangement links TRBV7-9 to TRBJ2-1; D unclear. V lost 2 bases, J lost 3 bases, and 8 bases lay in between. The CDR3 is 14 residues long. Germline V gene lookup returns CDR1 SEHNR and CDR2 FQNEAQ (reference sequence). This chain's CDR3 is CASSLTFSYNEQFF. The CDR3 DNA is TGTGCCAGCAGCTTAACGTTTAGCTACAATGAGCAGTTCTTC.

This rearrangement joins TRBV12-1 to TRBJ1-3; TRBD1, the table's D call, was not compared with the DNA. TRBV12-1 is tagged as a pseudogene. This CDR3 region has 19 residues. The CDR3 reads CASSARAPGAHNSGNTIYF. The CDR3 DNA follows: TGTGCCAGCAGCGCCAGAGCCCCAGGGGCCCATAACTCTGGAAACACCATATATTTT.

The chain recombines TRBV25-1 with TRBJ2-5; 7 bases are shared with TRBD2. Germline CDR1 is MGHDK and CDR2 is SYGVNS. The CDR3 runs 12 residues. The V and J ends lost 4 bases and 5 bases, in that order; junction bases with no gene match: 1. This CDR3 reads CASSVGRETQYF. CDR3 sequence (DNA): TGTGCCAGCAGTGTCGGGAGGGAGACCCAGTACTTC. The whole variable domain, remainder taken from reference TRBV25-1 and TRBJ2-5, is EADIYQTPRYLVIGTGKKITLECSQTMGHDKMYWYQQDPGMELHLIHYSYGVNSTEKGDLSSESTVSRIRTEHFPLTLESARPSHTSQYLCASSVGRETQYFGPGTRLLVL.

This clone has only one observation. The chain carries TRBV19 and TRBJ2-5; maybe TRBD2 (5 bases). There are 16 residues in the CDR3. V lost 5 bases, J lost 9 bases, and 25 bases lay in between. From germline, CDR1 is LNHDA and CDR2 SQIVND (reference sequence). CDR3 sequence: CASSPRPGSDTIAQYF. CDR3 coding DNA: TGTGCCAGTAGTCCCCGTCCGGGATCAGATACTATAGCCCAGTACTTC.

The CDR3: CASSLYSGQEYTEAFF. Here the CDR3 DNA reads TGTGCCAGCAGCTTGTATAGTGGACAGGAGTACACTGAAGCTTTCTTT. The genes are TRBV5-5 and TRBJ1-1; 7 bases agree with TRBD1. V trimming: 1 base; J trimming: 3 bases; junction bases outside the gene matches: 9. The germline V gene encodes CDR1 SGHKS and CDR2 YYEKEE (reference sequence). The CDR3 is 16 residues long.

This clone appeared a few times. This sequence joins TRBV5-1 and TRBJ2-1, with 8 bases lining up with TRBD1. Trimming cost V 9 bases and J 3 bases; bases outside gene matches: 8. CDR1 and CDR2 from the germline V gene are SGHRS and YFSETQ. This CDR3 has 14 amino acids. Written as DNA, the CDR3 is TGCGCCACCAACCACGGGACAGGCTACAATGAGCAGTTCTTC. Translation gives CATNHGTGYNEQFF.

This chain links TRBV7-2 with TRBJ2-1; 8 bases are shared with TRBD1. The CDR3 covers 13 residues. The V and J ends lost 1 base and 13 bases, in that order; junction bases with no gene match: 6. Looked up from germline, CDR1 is SGHTA and CDR2 is FQGNSA. The CDR3 region has the DNA TGTGCCAGCAGCTTAGGACAGGGGTTGAAACAGTTCTTC. This gives the protein CASSLGQGLKQFF.

This chain links TRBV4-3 with TRBJ2-7; D remains ambiguous. This CDR3 has 13 residues. CDR1 and CDR2 (germline): LGHNA, YSLEER. Trimming cost V 4 bases and J 5 bases, with 12 bases left between them. The CDR3 here is CASSLRTGHEQYF. As DNA, the CDR3 is TGCGCCAGCAGCCTAAGAACGGGCCACGAGCAGTACTTC.

The rearrangement joins TRBV12-3 or TRBV12-4 to TRBJ2-1; a possible D gene is TRBD2 (5 bases). V lost 6 bases and J lost 9, with 12 bases in between. The CDR3 is 12 amino acids. This CDR3 is CASSQTSREQFF. DNA of the CDR3: TGTGCCAGCAGCCAAACTAGTCGTGAGCAGTTCTTC.

The J gene is TRBJ2-2, the V gene TRBV7-2; the D gene is possibly TRBD1 (6 bases). V lost 6 bases, J lost 6 bases, and 11 bases lay in between. This CDR3 contains 13 residues. The V gene's germline CDR1 is SGHTA and CDR2 FQGNSA. This chain's CDR3 is CASSRGLAGELFF. CDR3 in DNA: TGTGCCAGCAGTAGGGGGTTGGCCGGGGAGCTGTTTTTT.

The gene calls are TRBV6-2 or TRBV6-3 and TRBJ1-2, with a weak D call TRBD1 (6 bases). This CDR3 is built from 17 residues. CDR1 and CDR2 from the germline V gene are MNHEY and SVGEGT. Between the trimmed V and J ends, which lost 0 bases and 0 bases, there was a span of 14 bases. As DNA, the CDR3 is TGTGCCAGCAGTTACTCAGACGACAGGCACGCTAACTATGGCTACACCTTC. This encodes CASSYSDDRHANYGYTF.

This clone has a handful of counts. The chain recombines TRBV6-6 with TRBJ2-7; 9 bases are a match to TRBD2. The CDR3 is made up of 15 amino acids. Trimming cost V 2 bases and J 2 bases; bases outside gene matches: 4. Germline CDR1 reads MNHNY; CDR2 reads SVGAGI (reference sequence). As DNA, the CDR3 is TGTGCCAGCAGTTACGGACCTAGCGGGGCCTACGAGCAGTACTTC. Protein: CASSYGPSGAYEQYF.

The chain couples TRBV2 to TRBJ2-1; D unresolved. The length of the CDR3 is 13 residues. Germline CDR1 SNHLY, CDR2 FYNNEI. Trimming took 7 bases from V and 3 from J, leaving 10 bases between them. Written as DNA, the CDR3 is TGTGCCAGCACTAAAATCGACTACAATGAGCAGTTCTTC. As protein: CASTKIDYNEQFF.

This clone was seen a single time. The chain uses TRBV28 and TRBJ1-5; TRBD1 matches at 9 bases. The junction had 5 bases not matched to a gene; V was cut back by 1 base and J by 16 bases. Germline V CDR1 and CDR2: MDHEN, SYDVKM. This CDR3 comprises 12 residues. This CDR3 reads CASSLFRTGEHF. CDR3 nucleotide sequence: TGTGCCAGCAGTTTATTCAGGACAGGGGAACATTTT.

V is TRBV5-6 and J is TRBJ2-5; weak D call: TRBD2 (6 bases). With 0 bases removed from V and 3 bases from J, the gap between germline ends came to 12 bases. This CDR3 has 15 amino acids. Germline CDR1 is SGHDT and CDR2 is YYEEEE. DNA for the CDR3: TGTGCCAGCAGCTTGGCGGGGGTTGGCAAAGAGACCCAGTACTTC. It encodes CASSLAGVGKETQYF.